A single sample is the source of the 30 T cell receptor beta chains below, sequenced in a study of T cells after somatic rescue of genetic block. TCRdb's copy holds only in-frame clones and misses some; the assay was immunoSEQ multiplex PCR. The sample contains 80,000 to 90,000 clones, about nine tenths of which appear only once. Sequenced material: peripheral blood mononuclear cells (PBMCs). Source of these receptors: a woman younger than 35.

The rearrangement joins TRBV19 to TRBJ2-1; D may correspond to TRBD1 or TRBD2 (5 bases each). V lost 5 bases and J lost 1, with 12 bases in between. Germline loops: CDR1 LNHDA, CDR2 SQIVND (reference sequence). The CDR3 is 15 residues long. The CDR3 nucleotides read TGTGCCAGTAGTTTCGGGACCGTATCCTACAATGAGCAGTTCTTC. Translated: CASSFGTVSYNEQFF.

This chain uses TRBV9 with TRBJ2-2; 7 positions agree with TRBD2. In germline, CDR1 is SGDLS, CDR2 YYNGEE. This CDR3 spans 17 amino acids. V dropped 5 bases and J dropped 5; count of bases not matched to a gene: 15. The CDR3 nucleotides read TGTGCCAGCAGTGCGGGGGTGCGCACCCCGGTTACCGGGGAGCTGTTTTTT. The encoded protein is CASSAGVRTPVTGELFF.

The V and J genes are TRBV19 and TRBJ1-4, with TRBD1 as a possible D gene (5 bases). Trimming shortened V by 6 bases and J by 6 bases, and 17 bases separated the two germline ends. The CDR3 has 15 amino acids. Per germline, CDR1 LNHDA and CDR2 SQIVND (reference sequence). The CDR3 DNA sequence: TGTGCCAGTAGGACAGACCGTTTAGGGGATGAAAAACTGTTTTTT. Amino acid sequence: CASRTDRLGDEKLFF.

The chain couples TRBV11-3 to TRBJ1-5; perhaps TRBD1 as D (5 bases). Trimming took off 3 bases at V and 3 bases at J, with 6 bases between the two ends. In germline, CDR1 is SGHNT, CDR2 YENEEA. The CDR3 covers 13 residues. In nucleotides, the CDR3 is TGTGCCAGCAGCTTGGGGGTCAATCAGCCCCAGCATTTT. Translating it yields CASSLGVNQPQHF.

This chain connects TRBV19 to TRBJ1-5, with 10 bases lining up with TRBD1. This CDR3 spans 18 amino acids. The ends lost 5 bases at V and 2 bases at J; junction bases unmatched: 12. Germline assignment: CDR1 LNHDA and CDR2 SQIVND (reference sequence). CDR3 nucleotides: TGTGCCAGTAGTTACAACCGGGACAGGGGAGGTGGCAATCAGCCCCAGCATTTT. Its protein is CASSYNRDRGGGNQPQHF.

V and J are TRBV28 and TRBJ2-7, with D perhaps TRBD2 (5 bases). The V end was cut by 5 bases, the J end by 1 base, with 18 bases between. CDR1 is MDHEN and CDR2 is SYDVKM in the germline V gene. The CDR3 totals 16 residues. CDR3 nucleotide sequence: TGTGCCAGCAGTCGCACTCCGGGATCCAATTCCTACGAGCAGTACTTC. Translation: CASSRTPGSNSYEQYF.

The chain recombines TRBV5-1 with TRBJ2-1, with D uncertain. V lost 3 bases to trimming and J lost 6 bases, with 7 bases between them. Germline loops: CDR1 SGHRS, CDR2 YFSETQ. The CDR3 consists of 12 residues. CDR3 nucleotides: TGCGCCAGCAGCTCGCCAGTCAATGAGCAGTTCTTC. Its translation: CASSSPVNEQFF.

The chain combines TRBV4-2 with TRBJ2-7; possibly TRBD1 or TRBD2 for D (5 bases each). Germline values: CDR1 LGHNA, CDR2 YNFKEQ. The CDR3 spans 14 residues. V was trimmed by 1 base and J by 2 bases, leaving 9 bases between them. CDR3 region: CASSQGVGAYEQYF. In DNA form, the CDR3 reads TGTGCCAGCAGCCAAGGGGTGGGGGCCTACGAGCAGTACTTC.

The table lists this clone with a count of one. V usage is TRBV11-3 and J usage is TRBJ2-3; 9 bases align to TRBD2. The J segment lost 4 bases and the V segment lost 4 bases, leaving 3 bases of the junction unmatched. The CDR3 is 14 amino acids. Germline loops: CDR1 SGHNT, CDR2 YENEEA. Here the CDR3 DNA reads TGTGCCAGCAGCTATAGCGGGAGCGCAGATACGCAGTATTTT. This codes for CASSYSGSADTQYF.

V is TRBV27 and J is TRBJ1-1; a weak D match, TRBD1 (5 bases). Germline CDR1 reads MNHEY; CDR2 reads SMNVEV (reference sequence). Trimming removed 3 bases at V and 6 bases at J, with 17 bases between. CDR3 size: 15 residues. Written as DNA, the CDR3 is TGTGCCAGCAGTTTTCAGTCGGTGCAGGGTGCTGAAGCTTTCTTT. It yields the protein CASSFQSVQGAEAFF.

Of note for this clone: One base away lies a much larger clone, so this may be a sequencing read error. CDR3 residues: CASSYNSGANVLTF. Written as DNA, the CDR3 is TGTGCCAGCAGTTACAACTCTGGGGCCAACGTCCTGACTTTC. V is TRBV6-5 and J is TRBJ2-6; no clear D. Between the trimmed V and J ends, which lost 2 bases and 0 bases, there was a span of 2 bases. This CDR3 has 14 amino acids. Germline V gene data show CDR1 as MNHEY and CDR2 as SVGAGI.

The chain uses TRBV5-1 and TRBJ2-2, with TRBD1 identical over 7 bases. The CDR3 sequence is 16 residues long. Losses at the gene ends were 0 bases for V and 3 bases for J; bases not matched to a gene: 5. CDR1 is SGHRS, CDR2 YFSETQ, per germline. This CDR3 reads CASSLDVTGYTGELFF. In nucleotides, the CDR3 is TGCGCCAGCAGCTTGGACGTGACAGGGTACACCGGGGAGCTGTTTTTT.

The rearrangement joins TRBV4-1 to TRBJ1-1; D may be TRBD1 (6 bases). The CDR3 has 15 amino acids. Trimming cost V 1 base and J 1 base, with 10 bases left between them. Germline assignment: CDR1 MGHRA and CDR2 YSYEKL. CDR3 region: CASSQVAGANTEAFF. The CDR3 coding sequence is TGCGCCAGCAGCCAAGTTGCAGGGGCGAACACTGAAGCTTTCTTT.

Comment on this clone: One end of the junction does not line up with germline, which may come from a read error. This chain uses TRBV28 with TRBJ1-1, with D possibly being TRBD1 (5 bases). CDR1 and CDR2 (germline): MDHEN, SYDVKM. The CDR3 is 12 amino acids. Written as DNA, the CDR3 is TGTGCCAGCAGTTTGGGTGCGCAGGGAGGCCCTTTT. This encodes CASSLGAQGGPF.

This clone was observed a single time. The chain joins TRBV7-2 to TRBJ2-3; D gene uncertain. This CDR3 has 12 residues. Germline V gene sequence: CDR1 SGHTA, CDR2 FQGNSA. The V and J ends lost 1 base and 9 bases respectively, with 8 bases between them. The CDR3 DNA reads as TGTGCCAGCAGCTTAGACCTTGGCACGCAGTATTTT. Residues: CASSLDLGTQYF. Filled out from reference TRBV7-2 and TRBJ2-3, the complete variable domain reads GAGVSQSPSNKVTEKGKDVELRCDPISGHTALYWYRQSLGQGLEFLIYFQGNSAPDKSGLPSDRFSAERTGGSVSTLTIQRTQQEDSAVYLCASSLDLGTQYFGPGTRLTVL.

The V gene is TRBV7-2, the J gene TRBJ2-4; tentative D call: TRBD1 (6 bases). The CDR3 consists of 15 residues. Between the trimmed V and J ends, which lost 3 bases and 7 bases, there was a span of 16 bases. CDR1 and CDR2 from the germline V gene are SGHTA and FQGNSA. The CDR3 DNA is TGTGCCAGCAGCTTTTGGACAGAAAGAAACAACATTCAGTACTTC. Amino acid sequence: CASSFWTERNNIQYF. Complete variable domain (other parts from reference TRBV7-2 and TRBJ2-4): GAGVSQSPSNKVTEKGKDVELRCDPISGHTALYWYRQSLGQGLEFLIYFQGNSAPDKSGLPSDRFSAERTGGSVSTLTIQRTQQEDSAVYLCASSFWTERNNIQYFGAGTRLSVL.

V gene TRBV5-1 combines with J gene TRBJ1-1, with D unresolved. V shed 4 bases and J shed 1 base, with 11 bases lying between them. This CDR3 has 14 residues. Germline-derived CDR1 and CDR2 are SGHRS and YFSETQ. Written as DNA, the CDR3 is TGCGCCAGCAGCCCCGAGCGGCGGAACACTGAAGCTTTCTTT. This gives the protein CASSPERRNTEAFF.

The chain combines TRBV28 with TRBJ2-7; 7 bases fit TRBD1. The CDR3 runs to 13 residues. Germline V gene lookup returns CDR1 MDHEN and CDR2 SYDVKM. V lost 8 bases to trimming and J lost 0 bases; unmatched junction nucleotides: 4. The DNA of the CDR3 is TGTGCCAGCCGACAGGGAACCTCCTACGAGCAGTACTTC. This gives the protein CASRQGTSYEQYF.

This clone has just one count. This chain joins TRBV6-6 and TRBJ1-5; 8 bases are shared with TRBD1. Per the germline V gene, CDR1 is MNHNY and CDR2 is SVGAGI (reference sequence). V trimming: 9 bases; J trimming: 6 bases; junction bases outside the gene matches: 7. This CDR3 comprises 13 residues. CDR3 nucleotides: TGTGCCAGTCAACAGGGGGAGGGTCAGCCCCAGCATTTT. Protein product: CASQQGEGQPQHF.

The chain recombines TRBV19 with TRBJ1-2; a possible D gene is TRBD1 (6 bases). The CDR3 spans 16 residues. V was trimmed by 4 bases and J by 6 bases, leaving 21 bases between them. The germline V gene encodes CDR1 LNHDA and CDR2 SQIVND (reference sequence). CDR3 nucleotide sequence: TGTGCCAGTAGTAGCCTCGGTGTCAGGGGAAGTAATGGCTACACCTTC. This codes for CASSSLGVRGSNGYTF.

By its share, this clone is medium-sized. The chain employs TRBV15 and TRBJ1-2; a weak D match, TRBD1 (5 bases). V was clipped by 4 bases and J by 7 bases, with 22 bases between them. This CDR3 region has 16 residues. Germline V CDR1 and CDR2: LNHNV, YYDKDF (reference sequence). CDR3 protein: CATSTTPGPTVFGYTF. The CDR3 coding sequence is TGTGCCACCAGCACGACGCCGGGACCCACGGTCTTTGGCTACACCTTC.

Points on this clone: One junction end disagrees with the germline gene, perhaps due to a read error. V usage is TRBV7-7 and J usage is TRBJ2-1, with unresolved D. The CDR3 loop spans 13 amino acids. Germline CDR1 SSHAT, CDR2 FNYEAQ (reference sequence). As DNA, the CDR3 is TGTGCTAGCAGCTCCGTGGCGTGGGGTGAGCAGTTCTTC. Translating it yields CASSSVAWGEQFF.

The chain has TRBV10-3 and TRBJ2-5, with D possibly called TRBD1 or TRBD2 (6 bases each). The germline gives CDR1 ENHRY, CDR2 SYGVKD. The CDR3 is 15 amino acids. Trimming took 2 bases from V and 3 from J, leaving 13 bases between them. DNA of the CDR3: TGTGCCATCAGTGAGGGGCGGGGACAAAAAGAGACCCAGTACTTC. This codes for CAISEGRGQKETQYF.

CDR3 sequence reads: CASSFGDRAGETQYF. The CDR3 coding sequence is TGTGCCAGCAGCTTTGGGGACAGGGCAGGGGAGACCCAGTACTTC. The J gene is TRBJ2-5, the V gene TRBV7-6; 9 bases are a match to TRBD1. Germline V lookup: CDR1 SGHVS, CDR2 FNYEAQ. J lost 5 bases, V lost 3 bases, and 7 bases had no gene match. The CDR3 consists of 15 residues. Filled out from reference TRBV7-6 and TRBJ2-5, the complete variable domain reads GAGVSQSPRYKVTKRGQDVALRCDPISGHVSLYWYRQALGQGPEFLTYFNYEAQQDKSGLPNDRFSAERPEGSISTLTIQRTEQRDSAMYRCASSFGDRAGETQYFGPGTRLLVL.

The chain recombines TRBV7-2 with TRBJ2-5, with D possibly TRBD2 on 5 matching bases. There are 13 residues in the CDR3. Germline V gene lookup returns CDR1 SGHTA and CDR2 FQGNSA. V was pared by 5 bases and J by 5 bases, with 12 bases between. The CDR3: CASSKRIWETQYF. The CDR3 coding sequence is TGTGCCAGCAGCAAGCGGATCTGGGAGACCCAGTACTTC.

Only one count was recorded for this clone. The CDR3 reads CASSIEGGRTDTQYF. DNA for the CDR3: TGTGCCAGCAGCATAGAGGGAGGTCGGACAGATACGCAGTATTTT. The rearrangement uses TRBV9 and TRBJ2-3, with a tentative D call TRBD2 (6 bases). Germline V gene sequence: CDR1 SGDLS, CDR2 YYNGEE. The CDR3 runs 15 residues. V lost 4 bases and J 3 bases, leaving 15 bases between the germline ends.

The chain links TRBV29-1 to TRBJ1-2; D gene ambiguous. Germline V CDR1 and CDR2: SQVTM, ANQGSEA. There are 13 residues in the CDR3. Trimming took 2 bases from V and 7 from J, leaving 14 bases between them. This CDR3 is CSVESRVKVGYTF. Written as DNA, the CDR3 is TGCAGCGTTGAATCGCGGGTTAAGGTTGGCTACACCTTC.

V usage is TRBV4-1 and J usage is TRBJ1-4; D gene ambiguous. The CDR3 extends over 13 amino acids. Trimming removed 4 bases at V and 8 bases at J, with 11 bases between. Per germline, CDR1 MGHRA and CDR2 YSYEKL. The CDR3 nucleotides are TGCGCCAGCAGCCCGCGGTGGGGAGAAAAACTGTTTTTT. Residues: CASSPRWGEKLFF.

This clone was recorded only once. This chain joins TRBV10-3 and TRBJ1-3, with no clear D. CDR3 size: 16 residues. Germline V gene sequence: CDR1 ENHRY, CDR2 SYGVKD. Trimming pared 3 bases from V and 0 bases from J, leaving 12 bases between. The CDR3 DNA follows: TGTGCCATCAGTGACCCGGTGGTCGGCTCTGGAAACACCATATATTTT. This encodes CAISDPVVGSGNTIYF.

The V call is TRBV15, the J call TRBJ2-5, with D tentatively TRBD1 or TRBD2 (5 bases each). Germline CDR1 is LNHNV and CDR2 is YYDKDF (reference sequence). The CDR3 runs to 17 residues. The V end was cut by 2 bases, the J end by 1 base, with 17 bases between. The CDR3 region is CATSRKRERGFQETQYF. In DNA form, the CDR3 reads TGTGCCACCAGCAGAAAGAGGGAGAGGGGCTTCCAAGAGACCCAGTACTTC.